These 22 T cell receptor beta chains originate from one sample sequenced in a study of identifying expanded T cells in peripheral blood. Repertoires were generated with immunoSEQ multiplex PCR, while TCRdb's copy carries only in-frame clones and drops some. The repertoire includes under 150,000 clones, about 86% of them detected once, and less than 10% sits in the top ten. The sequenced material came from blood. These receptors were collected from a person aged 18 to 75 in good health.

The chain has TRBV9 and TRBJ2-1; 10 positions match TRBD2. The CDR3 spans 15 residues. The germline gives CDR1 SGDLS, CDR2 YYNGEE. V lost 2 bases, J lost 4 bases, and 3 bases stayed unmatched. CDR3 region: CASSVLAGAYNEQFF. The CDR3 DNA follows: TGTGCCAGCAGCGTCCTAGCGGGAGCTTACAATGAGCAGTTCTTC.

The chain employs TRBV27 and TRBJ1-5, with 10 bases fitting TRBD1. After removal of 4 bases from V and 3 bases from J, the junction contained 12 bases not matched to a gene. The length of the CDR3 is 18 residues. The germline V gene encodes CDR1 MNHEY and CDR2 SMNVEV (reference sequence). In nucleotides, the CDR3 is TGTGCCAGCAGTTCCACCGGGACAGGGGTGTTGTTCAATCAGCCCCAGCATTTT. As protein: CASSSTGTGVLFNQPQHF.

The J gene is TRBJ1-2, the V gene TRBV18, with D possibly being TRBD1 (5 bases). The V and J ends lost 6 bases and 6 bases respectively, with 14 bases between them. The CDR3 length is 13 residues. The germline V gene has CDR1 KGHSH and CDR2 LQKENI. The CDR3 sequence is CASSPGTHDGYTF. CDR3 nucleotides: TGTGCCAGCTCGCCCGGGACCCACGATGGCTACACCTTC.

The chain uses TRBV7-7 and TRBJ2-5; no reliable D call. Between the trimmed V and J ends, which lost 1 base and 3 bases, there was a span of 3 bases. Germline V gene sequence: CDR1 SSHAT, CDR2 FNYEAQ (reference sequence). CDR3 size: 12 residues. Here the CDR3 reads CASSLDKETQYF. CDR3 nucleotide sequence: TGTGCCAGCAGCTTAGACAAAGAGACCCAGTACTTC. The full variable domain, rest sourced from reference TRBV7-7 and TRBJ2-5, is GAGVSQSPRYKVTKRGQDVTLRCDPISSHATLYWYQQALGQGPEFLTYFNYEAQPDKSGLPSDRFSAERPEGSISTLTIQRTEQRDSAMYRCASSLDKETQYFGPGTRLLVL.

The genes are TRBV1 and TRBJ2-4; whether TRBD2, the table's D call, matches the DNA was not checked. TRBV1 is described as a pseudogene. The CDR3 runs to 17 residues. Here the CDR3 reads CTSSQGSSGRTKNIQYF. In nucleotides, the CDR3 is TGCACCAGCAGCCAAGGTAGTAGCGGGAGGACCAAAAACATTCAGTACTTC.

The chain uses TRBV11-2 and TRBJ1-1; D is unresolved. Germline-derived CDR1 and CDR2 are SGHAT and FQNNGV. The CDR3 runs 13 residues. Trimming shortened V by 5 bases and J by 5 bases, and 12 bases separated the two germline ends. CDR3 nucleotides: TGTGCCAGCAGCCGGACCTTCCGGACTGAAGCTTTCTTT. This encodes CASSRTFRTEAFF. Full variable domain (rest looked up from reference TRBV11-2 and TRBJ1-1): EAGVAQSPRYKIIEKRQSVAFWCNPISGHATLYWYQQILGQGPKLLIQFQNNGVVDDSQLPKDRFSAERLKGVDSTLKIQPAKLEDSAVYLCASSRTFRTEAFFGQGTRLTVV.

The chain links TRBV6-6 to TRBJ2-7; TRBD1 is a possible D gene (6 bases). The CDR3 sequence is 13 residues long. V lost 2 bases and J 1 base, leaving 6 bases between the germline ends. Germline values: CDR1 MNHNY, CDR2 SVGAGI (reference sequence). The CDR3 coding sequence is TGTGCCAGCAGTTACGGGACATCCTACGAGCAGTACTTC. Its translation is CASSYGTSYEQYF.

This rearrangement joins TRBV5-6 to TRBJ1-5; 7 positions agree with TRBD1. The CDR3 is 16 residues long. The germline CDR1 and CDR2 sequences are SGHDT and YYEEEE. J lost 0 bases, V lost 1 base, and 4 bases had no gene match. This chain's CDR3 is CASSLWDSYSNQPQHF. For the CDR3, the DNA is TGTGCCAGCAGCTTGTGGGACAGTTATAGCAATCAGCCCCAGCATTTT.

The gene calls are TRBV7-2 and TRBJ1-1; 7 nucleotides match TRBD1. The germline CDR1 and CDR2 sequences are SGHTA and FQGNSA. V shed 3 bases, J shed 3 bases, and the junction held 1 base outside the gene matches. The CDR3 has 13 residues. CDR3 nucleotide sequence: TGTGCCAGCAGCTTGACAGGGTACACTGAAGCTTTCTTT. Protein: CASSLTGYTEAFF. Full variable domain (remainder filled in from reference TRBV7-2 and TRBJ1-1): GAGVSQSPSNKVTEKGKDVELRCDPISGHTALYWYRQSLGQGLEFLIYFQGNSAPDKSGLPSDRFSAERTGGSVSTLTIQRTQQEDSAVYLCASSLTGYTEAFFGQGTRLTVV.

The V and J genes are TRBV5-8 and TRBJ1-5; D is undetermined. Trimming removed 4 bases at V and 1 base at J, with 12 bases between. Germline-derived CDR1 and CDR2 are SGHTS and YDEGEE. This CDR3 spans 15 amino acids. The CDR3 sequence is CASSAGSRSNQPQHF. CDR3 nucleotide sequence: TGTGCCAGCAGCGCGGGTAGCAGGAGCAATCAGCCCCAGCATTTT. The whole variable domain, filled in from reference TRBV5-8 and TRBJ1-5, reads EAGVTQSPTHLIKTRGQQATLRCSPISGHTSVYWYQQALGLGLQFLLWYDEGEERNRGNFPPRFSGRQFPNYSSELNVNALELEDSALYLCASSAGSRSNQPQHFGDGTRLSIL.

J is TRBJ1-1 and V is TRBV6-5, with D perhaps TRBD1 (6 bases). V shed 6 bases and J shed 1 base, with 15 bases lying between them. The CDR3 totals 15 residues. The germline gives CDR1 MNHEY, CDR2 SVGAGI. The CDR3 DNA reads as TGTGCCAGCAGGGACACTGGGGGCAAGAACACTGAAGCTTTCTTT. It translates to CASRDTGGKNTEAFF.

The chain joins TRBV5-8 to TRBJ1-4; D is ambiguous. V was clipped by 3 bases and J by 1 base, with 10 bases between them. This CDR3 has 15 residues. The germline V gene has CDR1 SGHTS and CDR2 YDEGEE. The DNA of the CDR3 is TGTGCCAGCAGCTCGACATACGGAACTAATGAAAAACTGTTTTTT. It encodes CASSSTYGTNEKLFF. Full variable domain (remainder filled in from reference TRBV5-8 and TRBJ1-4): EAGVTQSPTHLIKTRGQQATLRCSPISGHTSVYWYQQALGLGLQFLLWYDEGEERNRGNFPPRFSGRQFPNYSSELNVNALELEDSALYLCASSSTYGTNEKLFFGSGTQLSVL.

The rearrangement links TRBV2 to TRBJ1-5, with D perhaps matching TRBD1 (6 bases). The germline gives CDR1 SNHLY, CDR2 FYNNEI. The germline V and J ends were trimmed by 7 bases and 0 bases, with 13 bases remaining between them. The CDR3 runs to 15 residues. The CDR3 is CASKLDSYSNQPQHF. In nucleotides, the CDR3 is TGTGCCAGCAAGCTGGACAGCTATAGCAATCAGCCCCAGCATTTT.

The V call is TRBV10-3, the J call TRBJ1-3; possible D gene TRBD1, 5 bases. The ends were cut back, 5 bases at V and 6 bases at J, with 14 bases in the middle. This CDR3 is 14 amino acids long. Germline V gives CDR1 ENHRY, CDR2 SYGVKD. The CDR3 protein is CAISPRGTENTIYF. The CDR3 coding sequence is TGTGCCATCAGTCCTCGGGGGACCGAAAACACCATATATTTT.

The V and J genes are TRBV5-6 and TRBJ2-4; D is ambiguous. Germline V gene lookup returns CDR1 SGHDT and CDR2 YYEEEE. This CDR3 has 14 residues. Trimming stripped 2 bases from V and 0 bases from J, with 6 bases between. The CDR3 loop reads CASSFRRAKNIQYF. CDR3 DNA sequence: TGTGCCAGCAGCTTCAGGAGAGCCAAAAACATTCAGTACTTC. Based on the CDR3 plus reference TRBV5-6 and TRBJ2-4, the full variable domain is DAGVTQSPTHLIKTRGQQVTLRCSPKSGHDTVSWYQQALGQGPQFIFQYYEEEERQRGNFPDRFSGHQFPNYSSELNVNALLLGDSALYLCASSFRRAKNIQYFGAGTRLSVL.

This clone has a handful of counts. This chain joins TRBV19 and TRBJ2-7; 8 bases line up with TRBD2. There are 15 residues in the CDR3. Germline CDR1 reads LNHDA; CDR2 reads SQIVND (reference sequence). Trimming cost V 5 bases and J 2 bases; bases outside gene matches: 8. For the CDR3, the DNA is TGTGCCAGTAGTCTCCGGGGGGGTGAGACCTACGAGCAGTACTTC. This sequence encodes CASSLRGGETYEQYF.

The chain uses TRBV28 and TRBJ2-7; TRBD1 aligns across 7 bases. The V gene's germline CDR1 is MDHEN and CDR2 SYDVKM. V trimming: 4 bases; J trimming: 3 bases; junction bases outside the gene matches: 15. The CDR3 runs to 17 residues. The CDR3 is CASSSRDRSKAYYEQYF. The CDR3 bases are TGTGCCAGCAGTTCCCGGGACAGATCTAAGGCTTACTACGAGCAGTACTTC.

The rearrangement links TRBV11-2 to TRBJ2-5; TRBD2 matches 8 bases. Germline V gene lookup returns CDR1 SGHAT and CDR2 FQNNGV. There are 16 residues in the CDR3. V dropped 5 bases and J dropped 5; count of bases not matched to a gene: 13. CDR3 loop: CASSHPHSGVQETQYF. The CDR3 DNA reads TGTGCCAGCAGCCATCCACATAGCGGGGTCCAGGAGACCCAGTACTTC.

V gene TRBV7-6 combines with J gene TRBJ2-5; a possible D gene is TRBD1 (5 bases). The CDR3 consists of 14 residues. Trimming removed 5 bases at V and 5 bases at J, with 15 bases between. Germline assignment: CDR1 SGHVS and CDR2 FNYEAQ. For the CDR3, the DNA is TGTGCCAGCAGCGAGCGCAGGGTGTCGGAGACCCAGTACTTC. Protein product: CASSERRVSETQYF.

V is TRBV2 and J is TRBJ2-7; D might be TRBD2 (6 bases). CDR1 is SNHLY and CDR2 is FYNNEI in the germline V gene. This CDR3 is 13 amino acids long. The V gene lost 5 bases and the J gene lost 0 bases, with 8 bases spanning the gap. CDR3 sequence reads: CASSPGSSYEQYF. The CDR3, as DNA: TGTGCCAGCAGTCCCGGGAGCTCCTACGAGCAGTACTTC.

This rearrangement joins TRBV18 to TRBJ1-2, with TRBD1 matching 10 bases. After removal of 6 bases from V and 6 bases from J, the junction contained 7 bases not matched to a gene. Germline CDR1 KGHSH, CDR2 LQKENI. There are 14 residues in the CDR3. The CDR3 DNA reads as TGTGCCAGCTCCCCCGGGACAGGGGAGGATGGCTACACCTTC. It is translated as CASSPGTGEDGYTF.

The gene calls are TRBV6-5 and TRBJ1-4; the D gene is possibly TRBD1 (5 bases). Looked up from germline, CDR1 is MNHEY and CDR2 is SVGAGI. This CDR3 has 13 amino acids. V dropped 6 bases and J dropped 5 bases, with 10 bases sitting between them. The CDR3 sequence: CASRGPNNEKLFF. The CDR3, as DNA: TGTGCCAGCAGGGGACCCAACAATGAAAAACTGTTTTTT.